The clone carrying this T cell receptor beta chain has only a few counts. Each CDR3 protein is one row after TCRdb ran MiXCR on the reads. Of about 490,000 distinct CDR3 sequences listed, about a quarter are singletons. This sample was included in a study of T cell repertoires in cytomegalovirus infection. J was trimmed by 10 bases and V by 5 bases; bases with no gene match: 11. CDR1 and CDR2 (germline): SGHTA, FQGNSA. The CDR3 is 15 amino acids. The sequence derives from a human donor in good health (CMV status not recorded). Some clones in this sample may be carry-over from other donors' samples. Sample: PBMCs. The chain joins TRBV7-2 to TRBJ1-6, with 7 bases aligning to TRBD1. The CDR3 coding sequence is TGTGCCAGCAGCCAAACAGGGGCCTTTAACTCACCCCTCCACTTT. Translating it yields CASSQTGAFNSPLHF. The full variable domain, with the rest looked up from reference TRBV7-2 and TRBJ1-6, is GAGVSQSPSNKVTEKGKDVELRCDPISGHTALYWYRQSLGQGLEFLIYFQGNSAPDKSGLPSDRFSAERTGGSVSTLTIQRTQQEDSAVYLCASSQTGAFNSPLHFGNGTRLTVT.